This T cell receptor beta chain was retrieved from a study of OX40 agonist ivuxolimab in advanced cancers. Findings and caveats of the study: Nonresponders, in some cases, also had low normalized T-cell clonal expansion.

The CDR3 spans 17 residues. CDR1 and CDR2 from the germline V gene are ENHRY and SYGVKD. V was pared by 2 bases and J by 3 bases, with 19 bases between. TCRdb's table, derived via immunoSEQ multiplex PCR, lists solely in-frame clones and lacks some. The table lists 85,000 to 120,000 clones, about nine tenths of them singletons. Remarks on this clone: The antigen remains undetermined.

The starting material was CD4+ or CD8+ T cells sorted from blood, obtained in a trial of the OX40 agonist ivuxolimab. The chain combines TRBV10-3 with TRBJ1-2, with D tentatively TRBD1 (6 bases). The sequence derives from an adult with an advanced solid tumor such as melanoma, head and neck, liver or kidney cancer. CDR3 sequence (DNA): TGTGCCATCAGTGAGCCAATCTTGGGGGGCCGAGACTATGGCTACACCTTC. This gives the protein CAISEPILGGRDYGYTF.